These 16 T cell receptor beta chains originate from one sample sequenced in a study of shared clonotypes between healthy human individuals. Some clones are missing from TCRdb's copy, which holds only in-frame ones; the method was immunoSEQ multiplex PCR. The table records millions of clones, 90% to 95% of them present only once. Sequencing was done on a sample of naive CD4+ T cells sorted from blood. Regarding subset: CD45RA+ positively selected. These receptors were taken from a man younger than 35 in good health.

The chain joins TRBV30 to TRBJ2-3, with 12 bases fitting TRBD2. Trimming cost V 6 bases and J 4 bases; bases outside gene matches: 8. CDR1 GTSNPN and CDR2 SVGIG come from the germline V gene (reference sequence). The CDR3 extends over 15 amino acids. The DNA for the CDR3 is TGTGCCTGTATTTGGACTAGCGGGGTCGCAGATACGCAGTATTTT. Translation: CACIWTSGVADTQYF.

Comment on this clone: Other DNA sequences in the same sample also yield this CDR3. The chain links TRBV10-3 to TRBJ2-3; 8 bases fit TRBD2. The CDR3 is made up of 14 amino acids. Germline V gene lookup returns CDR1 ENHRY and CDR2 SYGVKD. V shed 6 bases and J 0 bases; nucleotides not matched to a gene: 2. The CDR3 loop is CAISTSGSTDTQYF. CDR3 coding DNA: TGTGCCATCAGCACTAGCGGAAGCACAGATACGCAGTATTTT.

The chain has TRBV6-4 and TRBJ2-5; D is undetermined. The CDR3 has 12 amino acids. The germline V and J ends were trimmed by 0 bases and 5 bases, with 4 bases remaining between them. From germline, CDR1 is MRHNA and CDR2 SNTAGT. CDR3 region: CASSDSMETQYF. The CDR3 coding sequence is TGTGCCAGCAGTGACTCGATGGAGACCCAGTACTTC.

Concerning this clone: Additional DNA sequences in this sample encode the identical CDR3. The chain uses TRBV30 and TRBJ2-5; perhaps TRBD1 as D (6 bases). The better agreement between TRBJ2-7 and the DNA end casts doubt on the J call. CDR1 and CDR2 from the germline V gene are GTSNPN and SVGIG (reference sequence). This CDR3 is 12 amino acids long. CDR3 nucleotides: TGTGCCTGGAGTGTAAGGGGGTACGAGCAGTACTTC. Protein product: CAWSVRGYEQYF.

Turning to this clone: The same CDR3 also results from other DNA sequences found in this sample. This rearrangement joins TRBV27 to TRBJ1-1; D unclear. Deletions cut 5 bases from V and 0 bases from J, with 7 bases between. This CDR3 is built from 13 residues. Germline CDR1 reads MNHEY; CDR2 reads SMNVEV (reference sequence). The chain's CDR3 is CASSLSMNTEAFF. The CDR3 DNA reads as TGTGCCAGCAGTCTCAGCATGAACACTGAAGCTTTCTTT.

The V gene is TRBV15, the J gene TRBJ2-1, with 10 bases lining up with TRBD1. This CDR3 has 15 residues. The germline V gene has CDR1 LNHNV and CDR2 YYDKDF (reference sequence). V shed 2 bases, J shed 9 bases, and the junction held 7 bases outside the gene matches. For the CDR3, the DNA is TGTGCCACCAGCAGAACCGGGACAGGGGTACTTGAGCAGTTCTTC. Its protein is CATSRTGTGVLEQFF.

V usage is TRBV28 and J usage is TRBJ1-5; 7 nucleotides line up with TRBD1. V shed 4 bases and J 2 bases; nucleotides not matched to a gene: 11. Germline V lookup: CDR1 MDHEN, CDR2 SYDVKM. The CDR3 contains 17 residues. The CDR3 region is CASSSILRDRGNQPQHF. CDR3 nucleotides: TGTGCCAGCAGTTCAATCCTTCGGGACAGAGGCAATCAGCCCCAGCATTTT.

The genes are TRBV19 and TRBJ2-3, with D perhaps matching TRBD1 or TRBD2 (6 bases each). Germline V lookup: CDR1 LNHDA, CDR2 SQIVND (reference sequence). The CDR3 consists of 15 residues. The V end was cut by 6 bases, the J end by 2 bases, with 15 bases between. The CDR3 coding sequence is TGTGCCAGTAGCGGGGGCCGGGTGCTCACAGATACGCAGTATTTT. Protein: CASSGGRVLTDTQYF.

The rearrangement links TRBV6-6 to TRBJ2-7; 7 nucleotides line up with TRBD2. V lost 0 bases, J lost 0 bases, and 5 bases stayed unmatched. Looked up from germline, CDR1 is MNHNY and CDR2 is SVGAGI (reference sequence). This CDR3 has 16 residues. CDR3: CASSYSGRGNSYEQYF. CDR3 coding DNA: TGTGCCAGCAGTTACTCGGGGCGGGGGAACTCCTACGAGCAGTACTTC.

CDR3 coding DNA: TGTGCCAGCAGACGCCTAGTAGCTAGCGGGAGGGCCAACACCGGGGAGCTGTTTTTT. Its translation: CASRRLVASGRANTGELFF. This chain joins TRBV28 and TRBJ2-2, with 12 bases aligning to TRBD2. With V trimmed by 6 bases and J by 2 bases, 13 bases remained unmatched. This CDR3 region has 19 residues. Germline values: CDR1 MDHEN, CDR2 SYDVKM.

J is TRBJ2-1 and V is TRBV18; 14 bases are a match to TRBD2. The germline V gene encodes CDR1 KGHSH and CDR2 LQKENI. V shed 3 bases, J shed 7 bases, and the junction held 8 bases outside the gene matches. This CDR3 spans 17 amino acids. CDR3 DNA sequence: TGTGCCAGCTCACCGACTAGCGGGAGGGTCACGGCGAATGAGCAGTTCTTC. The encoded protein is CASSPTSGRVTANEQFF.

The CDR3: CATQGMSTGELFF. CDR3 bases: TGTGCCACCCAAGGAATGTCGACCGGGGAGCTGTTTTTT. This rearrangement joins TRBV6-1 to TRBJ2-2; unclear D gene. Per germline, CDR1 MNHNS and CDR2 SASEGT. The CDR3 runs to 13 residues. Deletions cut 10 bases from V and 5 bases from J, with 14 bases between.

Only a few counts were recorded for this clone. Here the CDR3 reads CAWSQGRVDTEAFF. The CDR3 DNA sequence: TGTGCCTGGAGCCAAGGGAGAGTGGACACTGAAGCTTTCTTT. The rearrangement joins TRBV30 to TRBJ1-1; D gene ambiguous. This CDR3 comprises 14 residues. Germline V gives CDR1 GTSNPN, CDR2 SVGIG (reference sequence). The V end lost 3 bases, the J end lost 3 bases, and 14 bases lay between the germline ends. The full variable domain, completed using reference TRBV30 and TRBJ1-1, is SQTIHQWPATLVQPVGSPLSLECTVEGTSNPNLYWYRQAAGRGLQLLFYSVGIGQISSEVPQNLSASRPQDRQFILSSKKLLLSDSGFYLCAWSQGRVDTEAFFGQGTRLTVV.

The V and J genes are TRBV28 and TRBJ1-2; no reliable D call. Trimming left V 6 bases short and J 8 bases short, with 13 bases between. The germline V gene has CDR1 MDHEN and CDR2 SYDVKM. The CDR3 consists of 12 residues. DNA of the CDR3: TGTGCCAGCAGCGTACTATTTGGGGGCTACACCTTC. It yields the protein CASSVLFGGYTF.

Here the CDR3 reads CASSPPALAPSYNEQFF. As DNA, the CDR3 is TGTGCCAGCTCACCACCGGCACTAGCGCCCTCCTACAATGAGCAGTTCTTC. The chain carries TRBV18 and TRBJ2-1; the match to TRBD2 covers 7 bases. The length of the CDR3 is 17 residues. Germline V CDR1 and CDR2: KGHSH, LQKENI. After removal of 0 bases from V and 0 bases from J, the junction contained 5 bases not matched to a gene.

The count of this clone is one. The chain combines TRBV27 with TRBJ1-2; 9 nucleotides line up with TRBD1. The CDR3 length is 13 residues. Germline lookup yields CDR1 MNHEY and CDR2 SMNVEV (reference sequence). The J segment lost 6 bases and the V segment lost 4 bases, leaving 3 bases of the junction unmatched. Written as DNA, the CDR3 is TGTGCCAGCAGTTCCCGGGACAGGGATGGCTACACCTTC. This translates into CASSSRDRDGYTF.